What follows are 27 T cell receptor beta chains derived from one specimen sequenced in a study of T cells in Graves' hyperthyroidism and ophthalmopathy. Regions amplified from RNA transcripts were the TCR beta CDR3 regions. An initial round of RT-PCR targeting the TCR CDR3 relied on the HTBI primer set. TCRdb redid the calling of the multiplex PCR reads with MiXCR, one entry per CDR3 protein. The table includes fewer than 350,000 distinct CDR3 sequences, 12% to 15% detected once. Sequencing was done on a sample of blood. Receptors were obtained from a woman aged 45-60 years with Graves' hyperthyroidism that later progressed to Graves' ophthalmopathy.

This chain joins TRBV2 and TRBJ2-1, with TRBD2 matching over 10 bases. Germline CDR1 SNHLY, CDR2 FYNNEI. Trimming at V came to 7 bases and at J to 8 bases, leaving 2 bases not matched to a gene. The CDR3 loop spans 12 amino acids. CDR3 amino acids: CASTTSGDEQFF. CDR3 nucleotides: TGTGCCAGCACCACTAGCGGGGATGAGCAGTTCTTC.

In its sample, this clonotype was seen many times. The chain carries TRBV7-8 and TRBJ1-5; 12 nucleotides line up with TRBD1. The CDR3 has 18 residues. With V trimmed by 3 bases and J by 2 bases, 8 bases remained unmatched. Looked up from germline, CDR1 is SGHVS and CDR2 is FQNEAQ. The DNA for the CDR3 is TGTGCCAGCAGCTTGGGGGACAGGGGGCCGGGCGGCAATCAGCCCCAGCATTTT. As protein: CASSLGDRGPGGNQPQHF.

This clonotype was counted ten times or more. The chain links TRBV20-1 to TRBJ1-2, with D possibly matching TRBD1 (5 bases). Germline V gives CDR1 DFQATT, CDR2 SNEGSKA (reference sequence). The CDR3 contains 14 residues. Trimming cost V 5 bases and J 1 base, with 14 bases left between them. The CDR3 DNA reads as TGCAGTGCTCCGACCCAGGGTAGTAACTATGGCTACACCTTC. This encodes CSAPTQGSNYGYTF.

This clonotype was counted once. This may be a read error: a much more frequent sequence differs by one nucleotide. The V call is TRBV18, the J call TRBJ2-1; TRBD2 matches 10 bases. The germline V gene encodes CDR1 KGHSH and CDR2 LQKENI. This CDR3 has 16 residues. V shed 3 bases and J 7 bases; nucleotides not matched to a gene: 9. The CDR3 reads CASSPLAGDLVNEQFF. The CDR3 DNA is TGTGCCAGCTCACCGCTAGCGGGAGACTTAGTGAATGAGCAGTTCTTC.

The table lists this clonotype with many counts. This chain uses TRBV18 with TRBJ2-7; TRBD2 agrees at 9 bases. This CDR3 region has 14 residues. After removal of 0 bases from V and 9 bases from J, the junction contained 6 bases not matched to a gene. The germline V gene has CDR1 KGHSH and CDR2 LQKENI. CDR3 sequence reads: CASSPPEVAGVQYF. Here the CDR3 DNA reads TGTGCCAGCTCACCACCGGAGGTAGCGGGAGTGCAGTACTTC. Filled out from reference TRBV18 and TRBJ2-7, the complete variable domain reads NAGVMQNPRHLVRRRGQEARLRCSPMKGHSHVYWYRQLPEEGLKFMVYLQKENIIDESGMPKERFSAEFPKEGPSILRIQQVVRGDSAAYFCASSPPEVAGVQYFGPGTRLTVT.

V gene TRBV9 combines with J gene TRBJ2-3, with 11 bases lining up with TRBD2. In germline, CDR1 is SGDLS, CDR2 YYNGEE. V lost 0 bases to trimming and J lost 2 bases; unmatched junction nucleotides: 5. There are 17 residues in the CDR3. CDR3 in amino acids: CASSVAGTSGYTDTQYF. CDR3 sequence (DNA): TGTGCCAGCAGCGTAGCCGGGACTAGCGGTTACACAGATACGCAGTATTTT.

There are many counts of this clonotype. The chain employs TRBV6-1 and TRBJ2-5; no clear D. Germline V gene sequence: CDR1 MNHNS, CDR2 SASEGT. V lost 3 bases to trimming and J lost 1 base, with 15 bases between them. There are 16 residues in the CDR3. CDR3 amino acids: CASSDGSWWAQETQYF. CDR3 DNA: TGTGCCAGCAGTGATGGATCTTGGTGGGCCCAAGAGACCCAGTACTTC.

In its sample, this clonotype was seen many times. The chain carries TRBV7-9 and TRBJ2-4; D gene unclear. Trimming removed 1 base at V and 8 bases at J, with 9 bases between. Germline CDR1 and CDR2: SEHNR and FQNEAQ (reference sequence). This CDR3 has 13 residues. In DNA form, the CDR3 reads TGTGCCAGCAGCTTAGAAGAAGTAGACATTCAGTACTTC. The encoded protein is CASSLEEVDIQYF. Full variable domain (missing parts from reference TRBV7-9 and TRBJ2-4): DTGVSQNPRHKITKRGQNVTFRCDPISEHNRLYWYRQTLGQGPEFLTYFQNEAQLEKSRLLSDRFSAERPKGSFSTLEIQRTEQGDSAMYLCASSLEEVDIQYFGAGTRLSVL.

This clonotype has ten or more counts. This chain links TRBV27 with TRBJ1-1, with 9 bases lining up with TRBD1. V dropped 5 bases and J dropped 0; count of bases not matched to a gene: 4. CDR3 length: 15 amino acids. Germline CDR1 is MNHEY and CDR2 is SMNVEV (reference sequence). The CDR3 sequence is CASSQQGALNTEAFF. CDR3 sequence (DNA): TGTGCCAGCAGTCAACAGGGGGCCCTGAACACTGAAGCTTTCTTT.

This clonotype was picked up a small number of times. The rearrangement joins TRBV30 to TRBJ2-2; tentatively, D is TRBD2 (6 bases). Germline V lookup: CDR1 GTSNPN, CDR2 SVGIG (reference sequence). V was trimmed by 3 bases and J by 4 bases, leaving 18 bases between them. The CDR3 length is 16 residues. The CDR3 DNA reads as TGTGCCTGGAGAACAAGTGTTAGGCGGGGCACCGGGGAGCTGTTTTTT. It yields the protein CAWRTSVRRGTGELFF.

This clonotype has at least ten counts. This chain links TRBV3-1 with TRBJ1-6; unclear D gene. Germline CDR1 and CDR2: LGHDT and YNNKEL (reference sequence). The CDR3 has 16 residues. V was shortened by 4 bases and J by 8 bases, with 18 bases between the two germline ends. The CDR3 sequence: CASSRFGPGQDSPLHF. The CDR3 region has the DNA TGTGCCAGCAGCCGCTTCGGACCAGGCCAGGATTCACCCCTCCACTTT.

This clonotype was observed at least ten times. The chain is built from TRBV20-1 and TRBJ2-7; TRBD2 might be the D (5 bases). Germline CDR1 is DFQATT and CDR2 is SNEGSKA (reference sequence). V was pared by 4 bases and J by 0 bases, with 22 bases between. This CDR3 has 17 residues. CDR3 sequence reads: CSAIPLGTRKFSYEQYF. DNA for the CDR3: TGCAGTGCTATCCCCTTGGGCACTAGAAAATTCTCCTACGAGCAGTACTTC.

V and J are TRBV6-1 and TRBJ1-4, with 7 positions matching TRBD1. Germline V lookup: CDR1 MNHNS, CDR2 SASEGT. V lost 4 bases and J lost 5; bases outside the gene matches: 4. The CDR3 runs to 14 residues. Written as DNA, the CDR3 is TGTGCCAGCAGTGGTACAGGGGTAAATGAAAAACTGTTTTTT. This sequence encodes CASSGTGVNEKLFF.

The V gene is TRBV20-1, the J gene TRBJ1-1; no firm D call. Germline V CDR1 and CDR2: DFQATT, SNEGSKA (reference sequence). The CDR3 runs 13 residues. V lost 3 bases and J 4 bases, leaving 12 bases between the germline ends. The CDR3 protein is CSARVLMSTEAFF. CDR3 sequence (DNA): TGCAGTGCTAGGGTCCTGATGAGCACTGAAGCTTTCTTT.

This clonotype turned up a few times. The CDR3 region has the DNA TGTGCCAGCAGCGGATCTCAACAGGGTGTGCCACTCTACGAGCAGTACTTC. It is translated as CASSGSQQGVPLYEQYF. The chain links TRBV9 to TRBJ2-7; D perhaps matches TRBD1 (6 bases). In germline, CDR1 is SGDLS, CDR2 YYNGEE. V lost 3 bases and J 3 bases, leaving 22 bases between the germline ends. The CDR3 spans 17 residues.

This clonotype was observed a few times. The J gene is TRBJ2-7, the V gene TRBV19, with TRBD2 matching 12 bases. The CDR3 totals 15 residues. J lost 6 bases, V lost 3 bases, and 6 bases had no gene match. Germline CDR1 and CDR2: LNHDA and SQIVND (reference sequence). CDR3 loop: CASSMTSGRLAEQYF. CDR3 coding DNA: TGTGCCAGTAGTATGACTAGCGGGAGACTTGCCGAGCAGTACTTC. The full variable domain, its missing parts supplied by reference TRBV19 and TRBJ2-7, is DGGITQSPKYLFRKEGQNVTLSCEQNLNHDAMYWYRQDPGQGLRLIYYSQIVNDFQKGDIAEGYSVSREKKESFPLTVTSAQKNPTAFYLCASSMTSGRLAEQYFGPGTRLTVT.

This clonotype was picked up many times. The chain employs TRBV5-1 and TRBJ2-4; 10 bases align to TRBD1. The CDR3 has 14 amino acids. In germline, CDR1 is SGHRS, CDR2 YFSETQ. V trimming: 3 bases; J trimming: 8 bases; junction bases outside the gene matches: 5. The CDR3, as DNA: TGCGCCAGCAGCTCGGGACAGGGGTTGGACATTCAGTACTTC. Residues: CASSSGQGLDIQYF.

This clonotype was detected ten times or more. The rearrangement uses TRBV9 and TRBJ1-2; D is unclear. Trimming took 3 bases from V and 2 from J, leaving 8 bases between them. Per the germline V gene, CDR1 is SGDLS and CDR2 is YYNGEE. The CDR3 runs to 13 residues. CDR3 in amino acids: CASSADENYGYTF. CDR3 DNA sequence: TGTGCCAGCAGCGCTGATGAGAACTATGGCTACACCTTC.

This clonotype has at least ten counts. The V gene is TRBV2, the J gene TRBJ2-1; no firm D call. The length of the CDR3 is 11 residues. V was shortened by 5 bases and J by 7 bases, with 6 bases between the two germline ends. Germline V gene sequence: CDR1 SNHLY, CDR2 FYNNEI. The DNA of the CDR3 is TGTGCCAGCAGTCCTAGAAATGAGCAGTTCTTC. Its protein is CASSPRNEQFF.

This clonotype came up many times. The chain uses TRBV28 and TRBJ2-1, with a tentative D call TRBD2 (6 bases). V was cut by 3 bases and J by 0 bases, with 12 bases left in between. Per germline, CDR1 MDHEN and CDR2 SYDVKM. The CDR3 consists of 16 residues. CDR3 nucleotides: TGTGCCAGCAGTTTCATAGCGGAGAGCTCCTACAATGAGCAGTTCTTC. This codes for CASSFIAESSYNEQFF.

This clonotype was detected ten times or more. The V call is TRBV6-2 or TRBV6-3, the J call TRBJ2-1, with 8 nucleotides matching TRBD2. CDR1 is MNHEY and CDR2 is SVGEGT in the germline V gene. V shed 4 bases and J 0 bases; nucleotides not matched to a gene: 5. This CDR3 is built from 16 residues. The CDR3 loop reads CASSSRGGPSYNEQFF. The CDR3 bases are TGTGCCAGCAGTTCCCGGGGGGGACCCTCCTACAATGAGCAGTTCTTC.

In its sample, this clonotype was seen many times. The J gene is TRBJ1-5, the V gene TRBV3-1, with D tentatively TRBD1 (6 bases). The germline V and J ends were trimmed by 6 bases and 2 bases, with 8 bases remaining between them. The CDR3 has 13 amino acids. Germline V gene lookup returns CDR1 LGHDT and CDR2 YNNKEL (reference sequence). CDR3 DNA sequence: TGTGCCAGCAGTTACAGGGGCAATCAGCCCCAGCATTTT. Translated: CASSYRGNQPQHF.

This clonotype showed up many times. The genes are TRBV2 and TRBJ2-7; TRBD1 might be the D (5 bases). V gave up 0 bases and J gave up 0 bases, with 9 bases separating them. CDR1 and CDR2 from the germline V gene are SNHLY and FYNNEI. This CDR3 is built from 15 residues. The CDR3 nucleotides are TGTGCCAGCAGTGAAGCGCAGGGAAGCTCCTACGAGCAGTACTTC. This sequence encodes CASSEAQGSSYEQYF.

This clonotype has only a few counts. The CDR3 DNA reads TGTGCCAGCAGCTTGGCCGACAGGGAGGCCGGGGAGCTGTTTTTT. Its protein product is CASSLADREAGELFF. The rearrangement links TRBV5-4 to TRBJ2-2; maybe TRBD1 (7 bases). V was clipped by 0 bases and J by 6 bases, with 12 bases between them. The CDR3 has 15 amino acids. CDR1 SGHNT and CDR2 YYREEE come from the germline V gene (reference sequence).

The table lists this clonotype with a few counts. The chain uses TRBV10-2 and TRBJ1-1, with D perhaps matching TRBD1 (5 bases). Germline CDR1 WSHSY, CDR2 SAAADI. V was clipped by 4 bases and J by 8 bases, with 11 bases between them. CDR3 size: 12 residues. The CDR3 here is CASSAKGAEAFF. In nucleotides, the CDR3 is TGCGCCAGCAGTGCGAAAGGGGCCGAAGCTTTCTTT.

This clonotype has ten or more counts. The chain couples TRBV3-1 to TRBJ2-7, with 12 bases matching TRBD2. The germline CDR1 and CDR2 sequences are LGHDT and YNNKEL (reference sequence). The CDR3 consists of 15 residues. Losses at the gene ends were 0 bases for V and 5 bases for J; bases not matched to a gene: 2. This chain's CDR3 is CASSQERLAGDEQYF. Written as DNA, the CDR3 is TGTGCCAGCAGCCAAGAAAGACTAGCGGGAGACGAGCAGTACTTC.

This clonotype was counted a few times. This rearrangement joins TRBV5-8 to TRBJ1-2, with TRBD1 as a possible D gene (5 bases). This CDR3 is built from 14 residues. From germline, CDR1 is SGHTS and CDR2 YDEGEE. The V end was cut by 5 bases, the J end by 5 bases, with 16 bases between. The CDR3 here is CASRPTPQGYGYTF. The CDR3 nucleotides are TGTGCCAGCAGGCCAACTCCCCAGGGATATGGCTACACCTTC.